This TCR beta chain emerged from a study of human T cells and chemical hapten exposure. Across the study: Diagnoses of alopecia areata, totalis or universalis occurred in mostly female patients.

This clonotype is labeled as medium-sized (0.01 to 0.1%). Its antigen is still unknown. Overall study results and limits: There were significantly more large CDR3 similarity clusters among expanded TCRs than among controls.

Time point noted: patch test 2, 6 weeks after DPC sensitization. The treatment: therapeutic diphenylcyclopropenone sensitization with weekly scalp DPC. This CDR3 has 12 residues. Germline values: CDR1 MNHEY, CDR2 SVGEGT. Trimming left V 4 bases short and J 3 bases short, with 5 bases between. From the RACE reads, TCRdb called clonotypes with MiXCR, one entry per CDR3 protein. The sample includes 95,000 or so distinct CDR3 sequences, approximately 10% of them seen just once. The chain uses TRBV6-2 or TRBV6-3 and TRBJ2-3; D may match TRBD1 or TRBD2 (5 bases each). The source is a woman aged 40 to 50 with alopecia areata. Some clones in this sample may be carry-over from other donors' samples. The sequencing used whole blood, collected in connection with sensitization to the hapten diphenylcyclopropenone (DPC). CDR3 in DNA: TGTGCCAGCAGTTGGGGGACAGATACGCAGTATTTT. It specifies CASSWGTDTQYF.